This T cell receptor beta chain came from a study of T cell responses to AZD1222 COVID-19 vaccine. Germline V CDR1 and CDR2: MNHEY, SMNVEV (reference sequence). The length of the CDR3 is 16 residues. The V segment lost 5 bases and the J segment 10 bases; nucleotides outside the gene matches: 10. Only in-frame clones appear in the TCRdb table, and some are missing; sequencing was by immunoSEQ multiplex PCR. Counted here are about 79,000 clones, 70% to 90% occurring once; the ten biggest clones make up 22%. The specimen was peripheral blood, collected on day 0 of AZD1222 vaccination. The chain links TRBV27 to TRBJ2-1, with 14 positions matching TRBD2. This clonotype was obtained from an adult in good health. The CDR3, as DNA: TGTGCCAGCAGTCAACCGGGACTAGCGGGGGCCTGGGAGCAGTTCTTC. It specifies CASSQPGLAGAWEQFF.